This T cell receptor beta chain stems from a study of graft-versus-host responses after intestinal transplantation. Regarding the study as a whole: Across patients carrying graft-donor T cell macrochimerism, allografts held high graft-versus-host to host-versus-graft clonal ratios.

CDR3 length equals 14 residues. CDR1 is MGHRA, CDR2 YSYEKL, per germline. The V and J ends lost 2 bases and 8 bases respectively, with 13 bases between them. For this clone: Its antigen is not identified.

Libraries were prepared by immunoSEQ multiplex PCR; TCRdb keeps only in-frame clonotypes and omits some of them. In the table there are 90,000 to 100,000 clones, 90% to 95% of which are singletons. The material was unstimulated CD8+ T cells sorted from spleen or lymph node cells, obtained before intestinal transplant. The sequence was collected from a human donor who received an intestinal transplant. The chain is built from TRBV4-1 and TRBJ2-1; a possible D gene is TRBD1 (5 bases). CDR3 sequence: CASSQLNQGDEQFF. CDR3 nucleotides: TGCGCCAGCAGCCAACTCAACCAGGGCGATGAGCAGTTCTTC.